Only a few counts were recorded for the clone carrying this T cell receptor beta chain. Its antigen is currently unknown. A junction end diverges from the germline sequence, so it may reflect a read error. The sample is drawn from a study of tumor-infiltrating lymphocytes in primary liver carcinoma. Overall study results and limits: Lesser overlap characterized tumor-adjacent and tumor-blood pairs relative to tumor region pairs.

CDR3 length: 13 amino acids. Germline values: CDR1 SQVTM, CDR2 ANQGSEA. The template, approximately 500 ng total RNA, yielded TCR beta cDNA made with a constant-region primer. Amplification in three nested multiplex PCR rounds with slightly modified ARM-PCR gave rise to TCR beta libraries. Running nine to ten cycles apiece, the first two PCR rounds relied on TRBV1-TRBV30 forward primers together with a C-beta reverse primer. TCRdb re-called the multiplex PCR reads through MiXCR, storing one row per CDR3 protein. The sample records around 120,000 distinct CDR3 sequences, around two thirds being singletons. Co-extracting RNA and DNA was done with about 17-30 mg of unsorted bulk tissue as input. The patients had histopathologically diagnosed primary liver carcinoma, and their disease was treated by surgical resection.

What was sequenced was tumor-adjacent normal liver tissue. The chain employs TRBV29-1 and TRBJ2-5; 8 bases match TRBD1. The TCR sequence derives from a woman aged 55-75 years with primary liver carcinoma and hepatitis B virus infection. This CDR3 is CSAGRTGKETQYF. CDR3 coding DNA: TGCAGCGCAGGTCGGACAGGGAAAGAGACCCAGTATTTC. Full variable domain (rest looked up from reference TRBV29-1 and TRBJ2-5): SAVISQKPSRDICQRGTSLTIQCQVDSQVTMMFWYRQQPGQSLTLIATANQGSEATYESGFVIDKFPISRPNLTFSTLTVSNMSPEDSSIYLCSAGRTGKETQYFGPGTRLLVL.